This entry is about one TCR beta chain. The sample is drawn from a study of blood T cell repertoires in COVID-19. Assay used: immunoSEQ multiplex PCR; TCRdb lists only in-frame clones, some missing. The profile shows fewer than 350,000 clones, approximately 84% of them singletons. Germline CDR1 KGHSY, CDR2 FQNENV. The CDR3 is 14 amino acids. The V gene end was trimmed by 4 bases and the J gene end by 1 base; junction bases not matched to a gene: 4. Sequenced sample: peripheral blood. The sequence was collected from a woman in her twenties or thirties who had recovered from COVID-19. This chain links TRBV16 with TRBJ2-7, with 7 bases that match TRBD1. The CDR3 here is CASSRRTGSYEQYF. In nucleotides, the CDR3 is TGTGCCAGCAGCCGAAGGACAGGATCCTACGAGCAGTACTTC.